Included here is one TCR beta chain sequence, with context. Sequencing was performed with immunoSEQ multiplex PCR; in TCRdb, only in-frame clones are kept and a portion is missing. The repertoire holds about 200,000 clones, with roughly four fifths as singletons. This specimen comes from a study of blood T cell repertoires in COVID-19. Study information: Nucleic acid was either cDNA or gDNA, and it came from T cells, B-cell-depleted T cells, or PBMCs.

V lost 9 bases and J lost 5; bases outside the gene matches: 9. The CDR3 length is 13 residues. The V gene's germline CDR1 is SNHLY and CDR2 FYNNEI. Participant ages covered about 18 to 89 years across around 22 US areas. This receptor was identified in a woman between 50 and 59 years old who had been exposed to COVID-19. Sequenced: PBMCs or T cells enriched from blood (not recorded which). This rearrangement joins TRBV2 to TRBJ2-5, with 7 bases that match TRBD1. The CDR3: CASENRGGETQYF. Here the CDR3 DNA reads TGTGCCAGTGAAAACAGGGGCGGGGAGACCCAGTACTTC.